This TCR beta chain originates from a study of beta chain features in type 1 diabetes. Study-wide background: Healthy donors resembled patients in age, gender and cell yields. Study-wide results and limits: Type 1 diabetes patients showed a moderate but significant shortening of TCRB CDR3s in all four CD4+ subsets.

Details on this clone: The antigen is not known.

Every bit of the isolated RNA underwent reverse transcription, so sequencing read expressed TCRB transcripts. Clones were read by immunoSEQ multiplex PCR, and TCRdb kept only the in-frame ones, dropping some. The sample includes over 600,000 clones, roughly 12% of them seen just once. Sorting with CD45RO/CCR7/CD25/CD127/CD95/CD27 yielded naive, central memory, regulatory and stem-like memory CD4+ cells. The TCR sequence derives from a man between 25 and 39 years old with type 1 diabetes. Sequencing input: naive CD4+ T cells from blood.

The CDR3 loop is CASSVEGSGEQYF. In DNA, the CDR3 is TGTGCCAGCAGCGTGGAGGGTTCGGGCGAGCAGTACTTC. The chain links TRBV9 to TRBJ2-7; tentative D call: TRBD2 (6 bases). Germline V lookup: CDR1 SGDLS, CDR2 YYNGEE. The V gene lost 2 bases and the J gene lost 6 bases, with 12 bases spanning the gap. This CDR3 is built from 13 residues.